This TCR beta chain is from a study of long-term antiretroviral therapy in people with HIV. For each donor, at least one pre-ART and at least two post-ART PBMC samples were available. A remark on this clone: Its specificity is unknown.

Broader study findings: Documentation of ART adherence, viral resistance or therapy changes was absent.

At the survey level, the v3.0 immunoSEQ assay was run. Measured with immunoSEQ multiplex PCR; TCRdb has only the in-frame clones, and not every one. This repertoire shows about 28,000 clones, about 90% found once; its top ten account for approximately 8.3%. The clonotype comes from a man aged 50 to 60 with HIV. The material was unsorted PBMCs, obtained 3.2 years before starting antiretroviral therapy.

CDR3 nucleotide sequence: TGCAGTGCTAGTTTGAGCTACGAGCAGTACTTC. It codes for CSASLSYEQYF. The chain recombines TRBV20-1 with TRBJ2-7; no clear D. Trimming took off 3 bases at V and 3 bases at J, with 6 bases between the two ends. The germline V gene encodes CDR1 DFQATT and CDR2 SNEGSKA (reference sequence). The length of the CDR3 is 11 residues.